The 11 T cell receptor beta chains below all came from one sample that was sequenced in a study of CD8 T cells in Susac syndrome. Random-hexamer reverse transcription was applied to about 0.45 to 1 ug RNA. TCRdb re-derived calls from the immunoSEQ multiplex PCR reads in MiXCR, one entry per CDR3 protein. This table has around 230,000 distinct CDR3 sequences, almost 97% appearing once. The sequenced sample was CD4+ T cells from PBMCs. The receptors derive from a human donor with Susac syndrome.

The rearrangement links TRBV30 to TRBJ2-3, with a tentative D call TRBD1 (5 bases). Trimming removed 5 bases at V and 7 bases at J, with 13 bases between. The germline V gene encodes CDR1 GTSNPN and CDR2 SVGIG (reference sequence). There are 12 residues in the CDR3. As DNA, the CDR3 is TGTGCCTGGCACTTGGGGCTGTATACGCAGTATTTT. This gives the protein CAWHLGLYTQYF.

The V call is TRBV20-1, the J call TRBJ2-1; no reliable D call. Between the trimmed V and J ends, which lost 0 bases and 9 bases, there was a span of 6 bases. Germline values: CDR1 DFQATT, CDR2 SNEGSKA (reference sequence). The CDR3 is 11 amino acids. The CDR3 DNA reads TGCAGTGCTAGAGATGCGCCTGAGCAGTTCTTC. Encoded protein: CSARDAPEQFF.

This clonotype was recorded a few times. The chain is built from TRBV11-2 and TRBJ2-5; no reliable D call. The CDR3 is made up of 13 amino acids. Trimming pared 2 bases from V and 5 bases from J, leaving 9 bases between. Germline V gene sequence: CDR1 SGHAT, CDR2 FQNNGV. CDR3 in amino acids: CASSLTAAETQYF. CDR3 bases: TGTGCCAGCAGCTTAACCGCGGCGGAGACCCAGTACTTC.

This clonotype was recorded once. The rearrangement uses TRBV11-3 and TRBJ1-1, with D possibly TRBD1 on 6 matching bases. The V end was cut by 4 bases, the J end by 5 bases, with 11 bases between. Germline V gene data show CDR1 as SGHNT and CDR2 as YENEEA. The CDR3 runs 13 residues. The CDR3 loop is CASSSIGTTEAFF. Written as DNA, the CDR3 is TGTGCCAGCAGCTCGATAGGGACAACTGAAGCTTTCTTT.

The CDR3 reads CASSYSSLSNQPQHF. The DNA for the CDR3 is TGTGCCAGCAGTTACTCGTCGCTTAGCAATCAGCCCCAGCATTTT. The chain uses TRBV6-5 and TRBJ1-5, with D hard to call. This CDR3 contains 15 residues. Trimming stripped 0 bases from V and 0 bases from J, with 6 bases between. The germline gives CDR1 MNHEY, CDR2 SVGAGI.

The rearrangement links TRBV28 to TRBJ2-5; D possibly corresponds to TRBD1 (6 bases). Germline V gene sequence: CDR1 MDHEN, CDR2 SYDVKM. The CDR3 length is 17 residues. V lost 3 bases, J lost 1 base, and 18 bases lay in between. The CDR3 here is CASSFASGVGGQETQYF. Written as DNA, the CDR3 is TGTGCCAGCAGTTTCGCCTCCGGGGTAGGGGGCCAAGAGACCCAGTACTTC. The complete variable domain, with remaining parts taken from reference TRBV28 and TRBJ2-5, reads DVKVTQSSRYLVKRTGEKVFLECVQDMDHENMFWYRQDPGLGLRLIYFSYDVKMKEKGDIPEGYSVSREKKERFSLILESASTNQTSMYLCASSFASGVGGQETQYFGPGTRLLVL.

The chain couples TRBV28 to TRBJ2-7; TRBD1 agrees at 7 bases. The V and J ends lost 7 bases and 5 bases, in that order; junction bases with no gene match: 5. CDR1 and CDR2 (germline): MDHEN, SYDVKM. This CDR3 has 12 amino acids. The CDR3: CASNQGDNEQYF. The CDR3 DNA reads TGTGCCAGCAATCAGGGGGATAACGAGCAGTACTTC. Filled out from reference TRBV28 and TRBJ2-7, the complete variable domain reads DVKVTQSSRYLVKRTGEKVFLECVQDMDHENMFWYRQDPGLGLRLIYFSYDVKMKEKGDIPEGYSVSREKKERFSLILESASTNQTSMYLCASNQGDNEQYFGPGTRLTVT.

The rearrangement links TRBV11-2 to TRBJ2-2; 10 bases map to TRBD1. V lost 2 bases and J lost 5; bases outside the gene matches: 2. The CDR3 totals 15 residues. The germline CDR1 and CDR2 sequences are SGHAT and FQNNGV. CDR3 amino acids: CASSLSGQGTGELFF. The DNA for the CDR3 is TGTGCCAGCAGCTTATCGGGACAGGGGACCGGGGAGCTGTTTTTT.

This clonotype was seen only a few times. V is TRBV7-3 and J is TRBJ2-1; D is undetermined. V dropped 8 bases and J dropped 4 bases, with 9 bases sitting between them. The CDR3 covers 12 residues. CDR1 is SGHTA, CDR2 FQGTGA, per germline. The CDR3 sequence: CASLGKYNEQFF. DNA of the CDR3: TGTGCCAGCCTCGGCAAATACAATGAGCAGTTCTTC.

The V call is TRBV9, the J call TRBJ2-5; a weak D match, TRBD2 (5 bases). Germline values: CDR1 SGDLS, CDR2 YYNGEE. V was clipped by 0 bases and J by 5 bases, with 14 bases between them. The CDR3 is 15 residues long. The CDR3, as DNA: TGTGCCAGCAGCGTAGATTGGACCCGAGGGGAGACCCAGTACTTC. Translating gives CASSVDWTRGETQYF.

This clonotype was seen a single time. V is TRBV25-1 and J is TRBJ2-3, with TRBD2 matching over 16 bases. J was trimmed by 4 bases and V by 4 bases; bases with no gene match: 11. CDR3 length: 19 amino acids. CDR1 MGHDK and CDR2 SYGVNS come from the germline V gene. CDR3 protein: CASSASGTSGRACPDTQYF. DNA of the CDR3: TGTGCCAGCAGTGCTTCCGGGACTAGCGGGAGGGCCTGCCCAGATACGCAGTATTTT.